Sequencing of this T cell receptor beta chain was carried out in a study of blood T cell repertoires in COVID-19. Across the whole study: Sites in the United States, Italy and Spain provided acute and convalescent COVID-19 samples.

There are 16 residues in the CDR3. V lost 6 bases and J lost 1, with 16 bases in between. Germline values: CDR1 LNHDA, CDR2 SQIVND (reference sequence). Per the study methods: Estimation of nucleated cell counts relied on the amplification of reference gene primers. Profiled with immunoSEQ multiplex PCR; TCRdb holds only in-frame clones, not every one. V, J and clone size reflect that table, while D and trimming were determined from the DNA. The sample records 150,000 to 200,000 clones, roughly 83% being singletons. In terms of age and location, participants ranged from roughly 18 to 89 years and lived in about 25 US areas. Participants had their cohort set by participant-reported clinical history.

The V gene is TRBV19, the J gene TRBJ1-5, with a tentative D call TRBD1 (6 bases). Sequenced sample: PBMCs or T cells enriched from blood (not recorded which). The receptor was derived from a young woman who had recovered from COVID-19. CDR3 bases: TGTGCCAGTAGCCCGATCGCCAGGGGCAGCAATCAGCCCCAGCATTTT. It codes for CASSPIARGSNQPQHF.